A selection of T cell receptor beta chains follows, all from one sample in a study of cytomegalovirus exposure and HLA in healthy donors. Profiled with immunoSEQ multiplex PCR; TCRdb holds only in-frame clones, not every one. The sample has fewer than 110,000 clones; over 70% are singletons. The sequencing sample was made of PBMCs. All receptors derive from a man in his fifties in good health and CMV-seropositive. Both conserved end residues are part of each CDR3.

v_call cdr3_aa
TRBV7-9 CASSARQGAGGYTF
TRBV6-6 CASSPGQNYGYTF
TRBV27 CASSRGQGAYSNQPQHF
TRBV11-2 CASSSRQGLAGFF
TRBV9 CASSVAGTGGNEQYF
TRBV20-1 CSATPGGYTF
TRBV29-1 CSAGLAGVSVEQFF
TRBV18 CASSPSSSTDTQYF
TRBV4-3 CASSPRLGAEQYF
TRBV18 CASSPDKGGKIGPQHF
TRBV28 CASSPPSRSTDTQYF
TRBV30 CAWSRDIAYEQYF
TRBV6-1 CASNPGHTTNEKLFF
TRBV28 CASSLTETNEKLFF
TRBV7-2 CASSLYVGVFYEQYF
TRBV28 CASNSGTGVSEQYF
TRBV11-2 CASSLVSGRGETQYF
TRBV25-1 CASSDTVTGNTGELFF
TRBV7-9 CASSPRTAISGNTIYF
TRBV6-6 CASSSGGRGGDEQFF
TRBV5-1 CASSTGTSGLTDTQYF
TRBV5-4 CASSLTSGRALETQYF
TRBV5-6 CASSSRLAKNIQYF
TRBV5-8 CASSLGQGGTNEKLFF
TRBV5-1 CASRIQGRTDTQYF
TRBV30 CAWIGGNEQFF
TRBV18 CASSQFENTIYF
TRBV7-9 CASSPGTGGNGANVLTF
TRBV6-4 CASSYASGGPTDTQYF
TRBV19 CASSQPRSGGNTGELFF
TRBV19 CASRGSGREFYNEQFF
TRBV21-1 CAARGGSSYEQYF
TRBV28 CASTPSAGELFF
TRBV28 CASSFYSGGTRINQPQHF
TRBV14 CASSQSGTLAGAETQYF
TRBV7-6 CASSLAPGGPGSNQPQHF
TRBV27 CASSPAGTYNYEQYF
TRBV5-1 CASSPGLAGVLDTQYF
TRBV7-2 CASSLGGRGETQYF
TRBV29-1 CSVVQETGNTIYF